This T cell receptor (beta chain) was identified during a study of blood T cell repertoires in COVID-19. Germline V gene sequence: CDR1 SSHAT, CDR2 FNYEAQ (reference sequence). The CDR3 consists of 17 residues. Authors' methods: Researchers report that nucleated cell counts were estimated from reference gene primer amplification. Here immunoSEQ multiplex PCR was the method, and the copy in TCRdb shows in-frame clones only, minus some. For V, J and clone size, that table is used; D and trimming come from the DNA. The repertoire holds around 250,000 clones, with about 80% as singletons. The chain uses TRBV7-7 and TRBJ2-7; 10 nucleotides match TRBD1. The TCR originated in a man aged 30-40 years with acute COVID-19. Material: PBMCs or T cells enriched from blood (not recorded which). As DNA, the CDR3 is TGTGCTAGCAGCACCCTATCTGACAGGGGGCGCTTCTACGAGCAGTACGTC. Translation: CASSTLSDRGRFYEQYV.